This TCR beta chain was retrieved from a study of T cells in Graves' hyperthyroidism and ophthalmopathy. General study results and limits: Before onset, ophthalmopathy was predicted by the model a median approximately 6.5 months earlier. Researchers found most expanded thyroid clonotypes above 0.001 in blood as well.

There were TCR beta CDR3 regions amplified from RNA transcripts. RT-PCR in the first round (using the HTBI primer set) targeted the TCR CDR3. MiXCR, run by TCRdb on the multiplex PCR reads, gives a single entry per CDR3 protein. The table lists about 59,000 distinct CDR3 sequences, 53% of them singletons. From germline, CDR1 is MGHRA and CDR2 YSYEKL. V lost 3 bases and J 1 base, leaving 9 bases between the germline ends. The CDR3 length is 14 residues. In its sample, this clonotype was seen many times. The antigen remains unidentified. Under 3 months was the duration of disease in ophthalmopathy patients, who also had a Clinical Activity Score of at least 3 and a NOSPECS grade of at least 4. PBMCs stemmed from over 7.5 ml fresh peripheral blood.

Specimen: blood. This sequence was found in a woman aged 55-70 years with Graves' ophthalmopathy. The rearrangement links TRBV4-1 to TRBJ1-1; D gene uncertain. The DNA of the CDR3 is TGCGCCAGCAGCCAGCAACGACAGAACACTGAAGCTTTCTTT. Its protein product is CASSQQRQNTEAFF.